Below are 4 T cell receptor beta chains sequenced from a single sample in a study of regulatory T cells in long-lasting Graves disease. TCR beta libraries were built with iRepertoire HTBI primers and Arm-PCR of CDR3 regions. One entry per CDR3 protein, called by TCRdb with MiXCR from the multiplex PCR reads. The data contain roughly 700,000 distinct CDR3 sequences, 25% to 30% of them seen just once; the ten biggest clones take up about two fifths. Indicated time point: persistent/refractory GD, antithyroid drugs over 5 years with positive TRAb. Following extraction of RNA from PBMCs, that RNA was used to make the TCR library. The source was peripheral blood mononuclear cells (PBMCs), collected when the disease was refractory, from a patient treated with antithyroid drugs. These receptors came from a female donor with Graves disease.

For the CDR3, the DNA is TGTGCCAGCACCCCGAGCCAGGGGCACATTAATGAAAAACTGTTTTTT. This encodes CASTPSQGHINEKLFF. The chain recombines TRBV7-8 with TRBJ1-4; maybe TRBD1 (6 bases). Germline V gives CDR1 SGHVS, CDR2 FQNEAQ. Trimming stripped 7 bases from V and 4 bases from J, with 19 bases between. The CDR3 is made up of 16 amino acids.

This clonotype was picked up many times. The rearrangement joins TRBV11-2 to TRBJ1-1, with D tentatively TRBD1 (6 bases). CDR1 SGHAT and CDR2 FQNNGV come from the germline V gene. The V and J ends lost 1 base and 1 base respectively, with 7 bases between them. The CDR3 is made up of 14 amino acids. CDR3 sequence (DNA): TGTGCCAGCAGCTTAGCGGGACAGAACACTGAAGCTTTCTTT. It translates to CASSLAGQNTEAFF.

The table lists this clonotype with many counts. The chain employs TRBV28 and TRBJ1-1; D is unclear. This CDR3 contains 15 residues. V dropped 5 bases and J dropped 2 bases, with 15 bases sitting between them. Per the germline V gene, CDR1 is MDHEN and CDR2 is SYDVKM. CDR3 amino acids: CASSTQWVGNTEAFF. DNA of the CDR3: TGTGCCAGCAGTACACAGTGGGTGGGTAACACTGAAGCTTTCTTT.

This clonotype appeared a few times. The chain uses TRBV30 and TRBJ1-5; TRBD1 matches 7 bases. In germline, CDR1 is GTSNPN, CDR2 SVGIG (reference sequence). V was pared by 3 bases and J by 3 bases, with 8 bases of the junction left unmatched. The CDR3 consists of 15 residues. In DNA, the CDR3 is TGTGCCTGGAGCGGGGACAGTCAACCCAATCAGCCCCAGCATTTT. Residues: CAWSGDSQPNQPQHF.